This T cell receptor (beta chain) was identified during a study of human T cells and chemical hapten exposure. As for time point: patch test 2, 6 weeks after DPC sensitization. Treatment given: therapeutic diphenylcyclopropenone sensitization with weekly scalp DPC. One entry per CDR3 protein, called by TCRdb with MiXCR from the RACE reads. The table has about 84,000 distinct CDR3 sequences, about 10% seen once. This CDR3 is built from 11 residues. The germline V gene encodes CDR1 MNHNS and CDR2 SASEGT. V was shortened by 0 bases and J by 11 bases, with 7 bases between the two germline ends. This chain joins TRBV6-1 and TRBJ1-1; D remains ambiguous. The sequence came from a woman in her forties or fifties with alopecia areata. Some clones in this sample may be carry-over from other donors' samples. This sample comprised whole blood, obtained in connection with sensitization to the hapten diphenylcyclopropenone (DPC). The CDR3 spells CASSEAGRAFF. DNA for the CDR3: TGTGCCAGCAGTGAAGCTGGAAGGGCTTTCTTT.